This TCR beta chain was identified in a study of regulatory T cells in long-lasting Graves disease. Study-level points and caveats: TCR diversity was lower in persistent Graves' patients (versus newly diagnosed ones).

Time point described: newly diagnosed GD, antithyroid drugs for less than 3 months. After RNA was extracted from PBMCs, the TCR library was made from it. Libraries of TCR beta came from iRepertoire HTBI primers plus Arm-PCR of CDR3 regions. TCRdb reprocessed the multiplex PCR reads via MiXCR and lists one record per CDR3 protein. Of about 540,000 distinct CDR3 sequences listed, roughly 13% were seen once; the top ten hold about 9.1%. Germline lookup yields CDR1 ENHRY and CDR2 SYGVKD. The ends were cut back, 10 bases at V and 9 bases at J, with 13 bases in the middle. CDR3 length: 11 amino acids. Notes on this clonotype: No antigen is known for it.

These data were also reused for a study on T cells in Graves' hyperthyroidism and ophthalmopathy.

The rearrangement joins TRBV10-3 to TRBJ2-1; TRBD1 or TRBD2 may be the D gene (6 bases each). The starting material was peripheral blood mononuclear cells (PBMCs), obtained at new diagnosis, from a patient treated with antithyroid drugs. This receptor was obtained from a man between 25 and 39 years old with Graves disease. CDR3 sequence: CATLGGGEQFF. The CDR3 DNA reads TGTGCCACCCTCGGGGGCGGTGAGCAGTTCTTC.